This TCR beta chain originates from a study of blood T cells in healthy people across ages. The overall study: With template switching, about one barcoded beta molecule was captured per two T cells.

Donors ranged from roughly 6 to 100 years old and were healthy Caucasians in Russia. It was with a sample-barcoded 5' primer and a J-beta primer mix that a second PCR of roughly 6 to 11 cycles was run. Each TCR beta cDNA got a 12-nucleotide random molecular identifier. TCRdb reprocessed the 5' RACE reads via MiXCR and lists one record per CDR3 protein. The sample has some 790,000 distinct CDR3 sequences, about 28% seen once. This clonotype has a handful of counts. Its antigen is still unknown. General study points: Strong correlation existed between TCR beta diversity and naive T cell percentage.

CDR3 size: 16 residues. Germline V lookup: CDR1 SGHDT, CDR2 YYEEEE. Trimming pared 1 base from V and 4 bases from J, leaving 16 bases between. The chain employs TRBV5-6 and TRBJ2-3; D possibly uses TRBD1 or TRBD2 (5 bases each). This clonotype was obtained from an elderly woman in good health. Sequenced input: blood. The CDR3 nucleotides read TGTGCCAGCAGCTTGCTCAGGGAGAAGAGTCCAGATACGCAGTATTTT. Amino acid sequence: CASSLLREKSPDTQYF.